This paragraph reports one TCR beta chain. The data were obtained in a study of blood T cell repertoires in COVID-19. Study-wide background: Material from acute and convalescent COVID-19 was sourced from the United States, Italy and Spain. PBMCs, B-cell-depleted T cells, or T cells provided the cDNA or gDNA that made up the material.

V was pared by 3 bases and J by 0 bases, with 1 base of the junction left unmatched. Germline lookup yields CDR1 LGHNA and CDR2 YNFKEQ. The length of the CDR3 is 15 residues. Original analysis: Nucleated cell number was recorded as an estimate derived from reference gene primer amplification. Some clones are missing from TCRdb's copy, which holds only in-frame ones; the method was immunoSEQ multiplex PCR. For V, J and clone size, that table is used; D and trimming come from the DNA. The sample has nearly 300,000 clones, about 91% seen once. This rearrangement joins TRBV4-2 to TRBJ1-3, with TRBD1 matching 8 bases. The sequencing input was peripheral blood. The source of this sequence is a woman aged 25 to 39 who had recovered from COVID-19. CDR3 nucleotide sequence: TGTGCCAGCAGCCAGGGACAGGACTCTGGAAACACCATATATTTT. It encodes CASSQGQDSGNTIYF.